The 16 T cell receptor beta chains listed next were all sequenced from one sample in a study of OX40 agonist ivuxolimab in advanced cancers. Sequencing was performed with immunoSEQ multiplex PCR; in TCRdb, only in-frame clones are kept and a portion is missing. The sample contains tens of thousands of clones, about nine tenths of which appear only once. This specimen consisted of CD4+ or CD8+ T cells sorted from blood, obtained in a trial of the OX40 agonist ivuxolimab. Every receptor here comes from an adult with an advanced solid tumor such as melanoma, head and neck, liver or kidney cancer.

This clone was detected only a few times. The V gene is TRBV5-1, the J gene TRBJ2-3; D call uncertain. V lost 0 bases and J 4 bases, leaving 12 bases between the germline ends. The CDR3 extends over 15 amino acids. The V gene's germline CDR1 is SGHRS and CDR2 YFSETQ. The CDR3: CASSLAGGLADTQYF. DNA of the CDR3: TGCGCCAGCAGCTTGGCCGGCGGCCTTGCAGATACGCAGTATTTT.

This rearrangement joins TRBV7-8 to TRBJ2-7; possibly TRBD1 or TRBD2 for D (5 bases each). CDR3 length: 18 residues. Germline V gene sequence: CDR1 SGHVS, CDR2 FQNEAQ. The germline V and J ends were trimmed by 2 bases and 3 bases, with 23 bases remaining between them. CDR3 bases: TGTGCCAGCAGCTTAAGAGAGGGGTTACTTGCCTCCAACTACGAGCAGTACTTC. It is translated as CASSLREGLLASNYEQYF. Drawing the rest from reference TRBV7-8 and TRBJ2-7, the complete variable domain is GAGVSQSPRYKVAKRGQDVALRCDPISGHVSLFWYQQALGQGPEFLTYFQNEAQLDKSGLPSDRFFAERPEGSVSTLKIQRTQQEDSAVYLCASSLREGLLASNYEQYFGPGTRLTVT.

The rearrangement joins TRBV5-1 to TRBJ2-4; 10 bases map to TRBD1. This CDR3 region has 15 residues. The V segment lost 4 bases and the J segment 5 bases; nucleotides outside the gene matches: 6. CDR1 and CDR2 (germline): SGHRS, YFSETQ. The CDR3 bases are TGCGCCAGCAGCCCCGCCGGACAGGGGGAAAACATTCAGTACTTC. It yields the protein CASSPAGQGENIQYF.

This chain uses TRBV7-9 with TRBJ2-2; D remains ambiguous. Germline V gene sequence: CDR1 SEHNR, CDR2 FQNEAQ (reference sequence). CDR3 length: 15 residues. V was shortened by 3 bases and J by 2 bases, with 10 bases between the two germline ends. The CDR3 loop is CASSFDTRNTGELFF. In nucleotides, the CDR3 is TGTGCCAGCAGCTTCGACACCCGAAACACCGGGGAGCTGTTTTTT.

The CDR3 DNA sequence: TGTGCCAGCAGTGTTAGGGACATTCAGTACTTC. Its protein is CASSVRDIQYF. The genes are TRBV7-8 and TRBJ2-4; no reliable D call. CDR1 SGHVS and CDR2 FQNEAQ come from the germline V gene. Trimming took 6 bases from V and 8 from J, leaving 8 bases between them. This CDR3 has 11 residues.

V is TRBV7-8 and J is TRBJ2-7; 7 bases align to TRBD2. This CDR3 is built from 15 residues. The J segment lost 6 bases and the V segment lost 1 base, leaving 9 bases of the junction unmatched. Germline V CDR1 and CDR2: SGHVS, FQNEAQ. The CDR3 is CASSLGRGSYSEQYF. The CDR3 DNA is TGTGCCAGCAGCTTAGGCCGCGGGAGCTATTCCGAGCAGTACTTC.

The chain links TRBV28 to TRBJ1-4; unclear D gene. This CDR3 region has 16 residues. Trimming took 8 bases from V and 5 from J, leaving 21 bases between them. Germline assignment: CDR1 MDHEN and CDR2 SYDVKM. CDR3 bases: TGTGCCAGCTCCCGGTTAGTCCCGCCACCCAATGAAAAACTGTTTTTT. Its translation: CASSRLVPPPNEKLFF.

The chain carries TRBV6-5 and TRBJ1-4; possibly TRBD1 for D (6 bases). V was shortened by 2 bases and J by 2 bases, with 12 bases between the two germline ends. The CDR3 covers 16 residues. CDR1 and CDR2 from the germline V gene are MNHEY and SVGAGI. Written as DNA, the CDR3 is TGTGCCAGCAGTTACGATCCGGGGGCCACTAATGAAAAACTGTTTTTT. As protein: CASSYDPGATNEKLFF.

This clone has a handful of counts. This chain connects TRBV18 to TRBJ2-7; D assignment may be TRBD1 or TRBD2 (5 bases each). The V gene's germline CDR1 is KGHSH and CDR2 LQKENI. This CDR3 spans 14 amino acids. The V gene lost 3 bases and the J gene lost 0 bases, with 9 bases spanning the gap. As DNA, the CDR3 is TGTGCCAGCTCACCGGGACCCGGCTCCTACGAGCAGTACTTC. It specifies CASSPGPGSYEQYF. The whole variable domain, filled in from reference TRBV18 and TRBJ2-7, reads NAGVMQNPRHLVRRRGQEARLRCSPMKGHSHVYWYRQLPEEGLKFMVYLQKENIIDESGMPKERFSAEFPKEGPSILRIQQVVRGDSAAYFCASSPGPGSYEQYFGPGTRLTVT.

V usage is TRBV12-1 and J usage is TRBJ2-5; the D call TRBD2 from the table was never checked on the DNA. TRBV12-1 is reported as a pseudogene. This CDR3 region has 15 residues. The CDR3 coding sequence is TGTGCCAGCAGAGGACTAGCGGGAGGTAGGGAGACCCAGTACTTC. It yields the protein CASRGLAGGRETQYF.

The chain employs TRBV10-3 and TRBJ1-1; TRBD1 matches 10 bases. Germline CDR1 and CDR2: ENHRY and SYGVKD. The V and J ends lost 5 bases and 4 bases, in that order; junction bases with no gene match: 10. The CDR3 has 16 amino acids. DNA for the CDR3: TGTGCCATCAGTTTGACAGGGGGCAGCCGCCCCACTGAAGCTTTCTTT. Residues: CAISLTGGSRPTEAFF.

This chain connects TRBV27 to TRBJ2-3, with 7 positions matching TRBD2. The ends lost 3 bases at V and 5 bases at J; junction bases unmatched: 8. The germline V gene has CDR1 MNHEY and CDR2 SMNVEV (reference sequence). The length of the CDR3 is 15 residues. For the CDR3, the DNA is TGTGCCAGCAGTTTCTGGGAGGGAGGGAGAGATACGCAGTATTTT. It specifies CASSFWEGGRDTQYF.

The V call is TRBV21-1, the J call TRBJ1-1; TRBD1 is the table's D call, not checked against the DNA. TRBV21-1 is a pseudogene segment. This CDR3 region has 15 residues. Here the CDR3 DNA reads TGTGCCAGCAGCAAAGAAGGGACAGGGGGTAAGGAAGCTTTCTTT. Its protein product is CASSKEGTGGKEAFF.

The genes are TRBV28 and TRBJ1-5, with D possibly being TRBD1 (6 bases). With 3 bases removed from V and 6 bases from J, the gap between germline ends came to 15 bases. CDR1 MDHEN and CDR2 SYDVKM come from the germline V gene. The length of the CDR3 is 15 residues. Here the CDR3 DNA reads TGTGCCAGCAGTTTGAGGAGGGGGGGAGTTCAGCCCCAGCATTTT. Translation: CASSLRRGGVQPQHF.

V and J are TRBV5-6 and TRBJ1-1; maybe TRBD1 (5 bases). The germline V gene encodes CDR1 SGHDT and CDR2 YYEEEE. The CDR3 runs to 14 residues. Trimming shortened V by 3 bases and J by 2 bases, and 11 bases separated the two germline ends. CDR3 sequence: CASSSQGLNTEAFF. The DNA of the CDR3 is TGTGCCAGCAGCTCTCAGGGACTCAACACTGAAGCTTTCTTT.

The J gene is TRBJ1-3, the V gene TRBV7-3, with 7 bases matching TRBD1. V shed 3 bases and J 3 bases; nucleotides not matched to a gene: 5. The germline V gene has CDR1 SGHTA and CDR2 FQGTGA. This CDR3 contains 15 residues. The CDR3: CASSFQGVCGNTIYF. In nucleotides, the CDR3 is TGTGCCAGCAGCTTCCAGGGGGTTTGTGGAAACACCATATATTTT.